The entry that follows covers one T cell receptor beta chain sequence. Sequencing of TCR beta was carried out in blood CD8+ and CD4+ T cells. The multiple sclerosis control group was made up of treatment-naive patients with stable or active relapsing-remitting disease. In contrast to the negatively isolated CD8+ and CD4+ T cells, TEMRA cells were FACS-enriched. This record belongs to a study of CD8 T cells in Susac syndrome. Unmatched junction bases numbered 15, after V lost 5 bases and J lost 6 bases. Germline V CDR1 and CDR2: MDHEN, SYDVKM. CDR3 length: 17 amino acids. About 0.5 to 1 ug RNA was reverse transcribed with random hexamers. The method of amplification for TCR beta CDR3 was immunoSEQ multiplex PCR, covering 54 Vbeta and 13 Jbeta. TCRdb analysed the immunoSEQ multiplex PCR reads with MiXCR anew, one entry per CDR3 protein. Of around 300,000 distinct CDR3 sequences listed, 90% to 95% are singletons.

This sequence joins TRBV28 and TRBJ2-2, with 7 bases identical to TRBD2. Sequenced material: CD4+ T cells from PBMCs. The clonotype comes from a human donor with multiple sclerosis. The CDR3 reads CASSPPGLAATAGELFF. CDR3 bases: TGTGCCAGCAGTCCCCCCGGGCTAGCGGCTACCGCCGGGGAGCTGTTTTTT.